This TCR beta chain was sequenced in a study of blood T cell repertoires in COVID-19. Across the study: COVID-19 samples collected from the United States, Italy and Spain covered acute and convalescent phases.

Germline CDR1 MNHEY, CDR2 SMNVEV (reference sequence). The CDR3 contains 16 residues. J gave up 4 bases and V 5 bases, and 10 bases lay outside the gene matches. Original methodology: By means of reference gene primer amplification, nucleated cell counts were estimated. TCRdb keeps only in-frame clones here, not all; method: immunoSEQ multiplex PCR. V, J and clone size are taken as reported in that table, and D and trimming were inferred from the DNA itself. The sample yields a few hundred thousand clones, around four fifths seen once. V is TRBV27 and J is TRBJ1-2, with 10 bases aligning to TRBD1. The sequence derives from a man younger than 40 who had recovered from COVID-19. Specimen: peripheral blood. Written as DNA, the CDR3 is TGTGCCAGCAGTGCGTATACCGGGACAGGGGCCTATGGCTACACCTTC. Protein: CASSAYTGTGAYGYTF.